This note documents a single T cell receptor (beta chain) sequence. What it binds is not known. This CDR3 region has 18 residues. Germline CDR1 and CDR2: MNHEY and SMNVEV (reference sequence). The V gene end was trimmed by 2 bases and the J gene end by 3 bases; junction bases not matched to a gene: 10. The sample comes from a study of T cell responses to AZD1222 COVID-19 vaccine. Study as a whole: Pooling of second doses given at about 4 or about 12 weeks was done. Study observations and caveats: Among spike-specific TCRs, nearly half reportedly target unmutated variant regions. A mostly white British donor set with more females was recruited, and clonal diversity was possibly underestimated. CD4 TCRs linked to vaccination spanned spike, dominating at 160-218 and 743-854.

Using immunoSEQ multiplex PCR, the repertoire was profiled, and TCRdb retains in-frame clones only, with some absent. The table lists under 95,000 clones, 80% to 90% of them singletons. The source is an adult in good health. This chain uses TRBV27 with TRBJ2-1, with 10 bases matching TRBD2. The sequencing here drew on peripheral blood, taken on day 0 of AZD1222 vaccination. Written as DNA, the CDR3 is TGTGCCAGCAGTTTAGAAGCGGGAGGGCCGGGCTACTACAATGAGCAGTTCTTC. This sequence encodes CASSLEAGGPGYYNEQFF.